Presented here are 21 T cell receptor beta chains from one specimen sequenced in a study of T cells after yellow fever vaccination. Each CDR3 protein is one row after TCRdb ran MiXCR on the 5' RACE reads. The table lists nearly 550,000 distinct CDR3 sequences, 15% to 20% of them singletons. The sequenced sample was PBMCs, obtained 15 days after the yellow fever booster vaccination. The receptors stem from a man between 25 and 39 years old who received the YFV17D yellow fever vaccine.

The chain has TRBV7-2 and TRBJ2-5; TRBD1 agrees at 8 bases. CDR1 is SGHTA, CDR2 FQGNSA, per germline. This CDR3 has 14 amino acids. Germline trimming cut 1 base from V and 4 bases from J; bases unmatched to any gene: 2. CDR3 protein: CASSLVTGGETQYF. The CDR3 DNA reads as TGTGCCAGCAGCTTAGTTACAGGGGGAGAGACCCAGTACTTC. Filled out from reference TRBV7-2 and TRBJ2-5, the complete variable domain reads GAGVSQSPSNKVTEKGKDVELRCDPISGHTALYWYRQSLGQGLEFLIYFQGNSAPDKSGLPSDRFSAERTGGSVSTLTIQRTQQEDSAVYLCASSLVTGGETQYFGPGTRLLVL.

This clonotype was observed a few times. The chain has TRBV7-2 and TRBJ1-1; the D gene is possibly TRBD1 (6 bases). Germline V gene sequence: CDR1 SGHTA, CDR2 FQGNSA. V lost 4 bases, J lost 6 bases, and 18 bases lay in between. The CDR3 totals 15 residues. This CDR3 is CASSYSGVLFSEAFF. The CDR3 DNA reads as TGTGCCAGCAGCTATTCAGGGGTTTTGTTCTCTGAAGCTTTCTTT.

The CDR3 reads CASREAGPGELFF. In nucleotides, the CDR3 is TGTGCCAGTAGGGAGGCGGGACCCGGGGAGCTGTTTTTT. V gene TRBV19 combines with J gene TRBJ2-2, with D perhaps matching TRBD2 (6 bases). Germline V lookup: CDR1 LNHDA, CDR2 SQIVND (reference sequence). This CDR3 is 13 amino acids long. With 6 bases removed from V and 6 bases from J, the gap between germline ends came to 11 bases.

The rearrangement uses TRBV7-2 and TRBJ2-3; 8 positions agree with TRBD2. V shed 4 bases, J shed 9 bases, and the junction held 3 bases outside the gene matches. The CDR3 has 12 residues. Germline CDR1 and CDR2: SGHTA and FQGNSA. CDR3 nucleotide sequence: TGTGCCAGCAGCTCCGCGGGGGGCACGCAGTATTTT. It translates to CASSSAGGTQYF. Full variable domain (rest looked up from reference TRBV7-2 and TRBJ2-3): GAGVSQSPSNKVTEKGKDVELRCDPISGHTALYWYRQSLGQGLEFLIYFQGNSAPDKSGLPSDRFSAERTGGSVSTLTIQRTQQEDSAVYLCASSSAGGTQYFGPGTRLTVL.

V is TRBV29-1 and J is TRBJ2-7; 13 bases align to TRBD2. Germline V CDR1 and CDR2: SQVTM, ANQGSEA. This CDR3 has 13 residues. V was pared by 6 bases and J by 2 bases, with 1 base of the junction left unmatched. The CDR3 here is CSVLAGGPYEQYF. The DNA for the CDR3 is TGCAGCGTACTAGCGGGAGGGCCCTACGAGCAGTACTTC.

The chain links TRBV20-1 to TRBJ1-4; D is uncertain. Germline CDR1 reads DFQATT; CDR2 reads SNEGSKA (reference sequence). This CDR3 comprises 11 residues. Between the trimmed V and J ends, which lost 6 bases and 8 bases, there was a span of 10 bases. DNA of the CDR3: TGCAGTGCCTCGCATCTAGAAAAACTGTTTTTT. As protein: CSASHLEKLFF.

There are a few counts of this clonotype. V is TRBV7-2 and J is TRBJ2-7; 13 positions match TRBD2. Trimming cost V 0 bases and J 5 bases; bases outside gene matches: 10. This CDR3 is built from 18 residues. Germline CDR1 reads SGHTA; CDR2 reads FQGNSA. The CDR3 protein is CASSLAHVTSGRPHEQYF. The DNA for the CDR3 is TGTGCCAGCAGCTTAGCCCACGTGACTAGCGGGAGGCCCCACGAGCAGTACTTC.

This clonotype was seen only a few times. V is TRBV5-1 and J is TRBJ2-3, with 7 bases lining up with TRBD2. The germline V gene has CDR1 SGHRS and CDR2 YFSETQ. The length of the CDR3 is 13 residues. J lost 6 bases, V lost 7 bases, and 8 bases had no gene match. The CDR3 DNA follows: TGCGCCAGCCGAGAGGCGGGAGCGGATACGCAGTATTTT. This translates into CASREAGADTQYF. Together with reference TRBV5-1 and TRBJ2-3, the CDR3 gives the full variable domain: KAGVTQTPRYLIKTRGQQVTLSCSPISGHRSVSWYQQTPGQGLQFLFEYFSETQRNKGNFPGRFSGRQFSNSRSEMNVSTLELGDSALYLCASREAGADTQYFGPGTRLTVL.

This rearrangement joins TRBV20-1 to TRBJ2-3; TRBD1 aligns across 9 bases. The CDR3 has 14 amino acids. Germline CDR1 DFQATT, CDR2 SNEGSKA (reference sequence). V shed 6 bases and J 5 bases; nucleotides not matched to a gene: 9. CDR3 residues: CSALYRGRRDTQYF. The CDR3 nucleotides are TGCAGTGCACTGTACAGGGGGCGTAGAGATACGCAGTATTTT.

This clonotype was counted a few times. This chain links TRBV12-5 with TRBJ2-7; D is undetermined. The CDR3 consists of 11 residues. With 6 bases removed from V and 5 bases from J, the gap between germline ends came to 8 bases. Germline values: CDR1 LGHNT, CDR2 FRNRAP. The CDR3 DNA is TGTGCTAGTGGAAGGACCCACGAGCAGTACTTC. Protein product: CASGRTHEQYF.

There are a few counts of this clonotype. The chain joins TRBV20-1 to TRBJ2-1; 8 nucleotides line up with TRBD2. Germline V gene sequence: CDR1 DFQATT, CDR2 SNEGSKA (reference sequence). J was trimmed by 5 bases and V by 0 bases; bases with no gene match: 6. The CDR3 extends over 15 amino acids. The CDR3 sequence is CSARDKAGVNNEQFF. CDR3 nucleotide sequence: TGCAGTGCTAGAGATAAAGCGGGAGTAAACAATGAGCAGTTCTTC.

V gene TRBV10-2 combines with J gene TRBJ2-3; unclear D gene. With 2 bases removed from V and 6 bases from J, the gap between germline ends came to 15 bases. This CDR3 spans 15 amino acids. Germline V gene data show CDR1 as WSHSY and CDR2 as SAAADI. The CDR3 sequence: CASSEIPGFRDTQYF. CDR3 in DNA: TGCGCCAGCAGTGAGATACCAGGCTTTAGGGATACGCAGTATTTT.

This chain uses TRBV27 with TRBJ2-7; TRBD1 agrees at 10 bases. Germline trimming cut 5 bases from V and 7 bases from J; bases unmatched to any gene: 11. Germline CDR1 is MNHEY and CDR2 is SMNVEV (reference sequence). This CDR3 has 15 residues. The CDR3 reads CASSAPGTGVWEQYF. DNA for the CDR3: TGTGCCAGCAGTGCCCCCGGGACAGGGGTGTGGGAGCAGTACTTC.

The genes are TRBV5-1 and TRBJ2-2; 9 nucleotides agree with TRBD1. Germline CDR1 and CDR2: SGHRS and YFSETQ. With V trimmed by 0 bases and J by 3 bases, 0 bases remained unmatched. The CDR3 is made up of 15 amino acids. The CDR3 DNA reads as TGCGCCAGCAGCTTGGGGGACAGGGACACCGGGGAGCTGTTTTTT. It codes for CASSLGDRDTGELFF.

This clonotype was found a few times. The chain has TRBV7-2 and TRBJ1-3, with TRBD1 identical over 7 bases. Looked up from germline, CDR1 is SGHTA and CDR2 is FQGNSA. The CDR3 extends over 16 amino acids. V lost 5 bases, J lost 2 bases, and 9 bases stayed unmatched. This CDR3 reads CASSLVGGTAGNTIYF. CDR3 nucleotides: TGTGCCAGCAGCCTAGTAGGCGGGACAGCTGGAAACACCATATATTTT.

CDR3 DNA: TGTGCCAGCAGCTTAACCTGGGACCCAGCCGCCTACGAGCAGTACTTC. Amino acid sequence: CASSLTWDPAAYEQYF. The chain joins TRBV5-5 to TRBJ2-7; either TRBD1 or TRBD2 may supply D (5 bases each). Trimming shortened V by 2 bases and J by 2 bases, and 17 bases separated the two germline ends. The CDR3 length is 16 residues. The germline V gene encodes CDR1 SGHKS and CDR2 YYEKEE (reference sequence). The entire variable domain, with the rest obtained from reference TRBV5-5 and TRBJ2-7, is as follows: DAGVTQSPTHLIKTRGQQVTLRCSPISGHKSVSWYQQVLGQGPQFIFQYYEKEERGRGNFPDRFSARQFPNYSSELNVNALLLGDSALYLCASSLTWDPAAYEQYFGPGTRLTVT.

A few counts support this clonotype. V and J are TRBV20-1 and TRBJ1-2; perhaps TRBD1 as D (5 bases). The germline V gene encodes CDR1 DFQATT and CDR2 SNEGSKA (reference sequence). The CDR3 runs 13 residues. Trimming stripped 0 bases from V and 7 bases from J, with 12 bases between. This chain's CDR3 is CSARDLSGGGYTF. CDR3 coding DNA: TGCAGTGCTAGAGATTTGTCCGGGGGTGGCTACACCTTC.

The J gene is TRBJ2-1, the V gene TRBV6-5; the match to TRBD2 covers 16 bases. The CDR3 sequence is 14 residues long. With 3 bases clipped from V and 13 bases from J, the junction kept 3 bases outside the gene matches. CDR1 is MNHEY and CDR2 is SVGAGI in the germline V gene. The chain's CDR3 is CASSYGTSGGGQFF. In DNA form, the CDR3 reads TGTGCCAGCAGTTATGGGACTAGCGGGGGGGGACAGTTCTTC.

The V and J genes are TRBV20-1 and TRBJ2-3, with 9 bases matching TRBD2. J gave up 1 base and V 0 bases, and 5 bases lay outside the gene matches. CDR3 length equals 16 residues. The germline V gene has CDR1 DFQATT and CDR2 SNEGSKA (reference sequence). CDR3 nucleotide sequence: TGCAGTGCTAGAGACGTAGCGGGAGCTCGCACAGATACGCAGTATTTT. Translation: CSARDVAGARTDTQYF.

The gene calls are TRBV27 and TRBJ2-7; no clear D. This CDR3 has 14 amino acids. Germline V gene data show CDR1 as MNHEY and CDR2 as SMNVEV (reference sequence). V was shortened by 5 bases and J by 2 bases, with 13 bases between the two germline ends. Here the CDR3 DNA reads TGTGCCAGCAGTCCCCCAAACAAACCCTACGAGCAGTACTTC. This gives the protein CASSPPNKPYEQYF.

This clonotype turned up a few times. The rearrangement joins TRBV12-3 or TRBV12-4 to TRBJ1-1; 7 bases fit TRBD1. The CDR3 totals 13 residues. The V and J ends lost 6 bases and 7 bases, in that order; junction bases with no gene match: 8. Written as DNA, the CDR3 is TGTGCCAGCAGGCTTAGACGGGACAGTGAAGCTTTCTTT. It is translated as CASRLRRDSEAFF.